This T cell receptor (beta chain) was obtained from a study of PD-L1 blockade in urothelial cancer. The CDR3 is made up of 16 amino acids. TCRdb keeps only in-frame clones here, not all; method: immunoSEQ multiplex PCR. The data show 60,000 to 70,000 clones, about 81% seen once. A remark on this clone: Its antigen is currently unknown.

Time point defined: pretreatment peripheral blood. Broader study findings: Enhanced expansion of tumor-associated blood clones at 3 weeks characterized durable-benefit patients.

The V and J genes are TRBV21-1 and TRBJ2-7; whether TRBD2, the table's D call, matches the DNA was not checked. TRBV21-1 is given as a pseudogene. The source is a man aged 70-80 years with urothelial cancer. The specimen was PBMCs, collected around atezolizumab (anti-PD-L1) treatment. CDR3 DNA sequence: TGTGCCAGCAGCCCGACTAGCCGTGTAGACACCTACGAGCAGTACTTC. Translation gives CASSPTSRVDTYEQYF.